These T cell receptor beta chains were read from a single sample in a study of blood T cells in healthy people across ages. One entry per CDR3 protein results from TCRdb running MiXCR on the 5' RACE reads. The table includes more than 700,000 distinct CDR3 sequences, 46% detected once. Sequencing used blood. Source of these receptors: a man older than 75 in good health. The CDR3 runs from the conserved cysteine through the conserved F or W. D genes are given only for firm matches. Clone size is stated in some rows and not others, as once, few, many or a class when expanded.

D gene	J gene	clone size	V gene	CDR3 DNA	CDR3 protein
TRBD1	TRBJ1-1	-	TRBV7-2	TGTGCCAGCATAGGGACAGGGGGCGGCACTGAAGCTTTCTTT	CASIGTGGGTEAFF
-	TRBJ1-2	-	TRBV16	TGTGCCAGCAGCCAATCGCCGGACAGCCTCTATGGCTACACCTTC	CASSQSPDSLYGYTF
TRBD1	TRBJ2-7	-	TRBV20-1	TGCAGTGCTAAAGGGACAGGGGACTACGAGCAGTACTTC	CSAKGTGDYEQYF
-	TRBJ2-3	many	TRBV12-3/TRBV12-4	TGTGCCAGCAGTTTAGGAGGGAGCACAGATACGCAGTATTTT	CASSLGGSTDTQYF
-	TRBJ2-1	few	TRBV12-3/TRBV12-4	TGTGCCAGCAGTTTCGTGGCTAGAGAAAATGAGCAGTTCTTC	CASSFVARENEQFF
TRBD2	TRBJ2-1	-	TRBV27	TGTGCCAGCAGTATCACTAGCGCTCTCCGCGATGAGCAGTTCTTC	CASSITSALRDEQFF
-	TRBJ2-1	-	TRBV12-3/TRBV12-4	TGTGCCAGCAGTGGAACTCCTTACAATGAGCAGTTCTTC	CASSGTPYNEQFF
-	TRBJ1-5	-	TRBV7-2	TGTGCCAGCAGTATCTACCAAGATCAGCCCCAGCATTTT	CASSIYQDQPQHF
-	TRBJ2-1	few	TRBV12-3/TRBV12-4	TGTGCCAGCAGTCCAGCCGGGACCAATGAGCAGTTCTTC	CASSPAGTNEQFF
TRBD1	TRBJ2-7	-	TRBV5-6	TGTGCCAGCAGCGCACCGGGACAGGGACTCTCCTACGAGCAGTACTTC	CASSAPGQGLSYEQYF
TRBD1	TRBJ1-1	once	TRBV18	TGTGCCAGCTCACCTATCTATGGACAGGGGAACACTGAAGCTTTCTTT	CASSPIYGQGNTEAFF
-	TRBJ2-7	few	TRBV4-1	TGCGCCAGCAGCCCCGTTAGCACGGACTACGAGCAGTACTTC	CASSPVSTDYEQYF
-	TRBJ1-5	-	TRBV12-3/TRBV12-4	TGTGCCAGCAGTCCCAACAGGGTGGCGCAGCCCCAGCATTTT	CASSPNRVAQPQHF
TRBD1	TRBJ2-7	-	TRBV18	TGTGCCAGCTCGACCGGTATAGGAGGACAGGGGTGCGAGCAGTACTTC	CASSTGIGGQGCEQYF
TRBD2	TRBJ2-3	many	TRBV27	TGTGCCAGCAGTTGGGCCGAGCGGGACTTAACAGATACGCAGTATTTT	CASSWAERDLTDTQYF
-	TRBJ1-2	-	TRBV20-1	TGCAGTGCTAGAGGTGGACAGCCCGGTAACTATGGCTACACCTTC	CSARGGQPGNYGYTF
-	TRBJ1-6	-	TRBV7-2	TGTGCCAGCAGCTATAGTACGGGGTCCAATTCACCCCTCCACTTT	CASSYSTGSNSPLHF
TRBD1	TRBJ2-7	many	TRBV12-3/TRBV12-4	TGTGCCAGCAGAGGGACAGGGTCTTCCTACGAGCAGTACTTC	CASRGTGSSYEQYF
-	TRBJ2-5	-	TRBV7-2	TGTGCCAGCAGCTTAGCTCCCGCCCTGGGAGAGACCCAGTACTTC	CASSLAPALGETQYF
-	TRBJ2-7	-	TRBV20-1	TGCAGTGCCACCCACGCAGGGGCGGATCTCTACGAGCAGTACTTC	CSATHAGADLYEQYF
TRBD1	TRBJ1-4	-	TRBV12-3/TRBV12-4	TGTGCCAGCAGATGGACAGGGGGCCGGGAAACTAATGAAAAACTGTTTTTT	CASRWTGGRETNEKLFF
TRBD1	TRBJ2-3	-	TRBV9	TGTGCCAGCAGCGGAGAGGCAGGGGGAACAGATACGCAGTATTTT	CASSGEAGGTDTQYF
-	TRBJ2-5	-	TRBV6-2/TRBV6-3	TGTGCCAGCAGTTCTGTTGACGACCACCAAGAGACCCAGTACTTC	CASSSVDDHQETQYF
-	TRBJ1-1	-	TRBV4-3	TGCGCCAGCAGCCAAGTTAGTGGGCTTCTGAACACTGAAGCTTTCTTT	CASSQVSGLLNTEAFF
-	TRBJ1-2	few	TRBV6-4	TGTGCCAGCAGTGAGGGCAGAAACTATGGCTACACCTTC	CASSEGRNYGYTF
-	TRBJ2-3	-	TRBV16	TGTGCCAGCAGCCAATTGAGGGGCACAGATACGCAGTATTTT	CASSQLRGTDTQYF
-	TRBJ2-5	-	TRBV29-1	TGCAGCTTTCACAGGAGGCAAGGGGAGACCCAGTACTTC	CSFHRRQGETQYF
-	TRBJ1-2	few	TRBV24-1	TGTGCCACCAGTGATCCGGGGATGAGCTATGGCTACACCTTC	CATSDPGMSYGYTF
-	TRBJ2-5	many	TRBV7-2	TGTGCCAGCAGCTGGGCGGGGGAGACCCAGTACTTC	CASSWAGETQYF
TRBD2	TRBJ2-3	-	TRBV20-1	TGCAGTGCTAGTGGACTACCTAGCGGGGGGAACACAGATACGCAGTATTTT	CSASGLPSGGNTDTQYF
TRBD2	TRBJ2-7	many	TRBV10-3	TGTGCCATCAGTGATTGGACTAGCGGGACATACGAGCAGTACTTC	CAISDWTSGTYEQYF
-	TRBJ1-4	-	TRBV12-3/TRBV12-4	TGTGCCAGCAGTTTAAAGGGAGTGACGGGGCAGTTTGCAACTAATGAAAAACTGTTTTTT	CASSLKGVTGQFATNEKLFF
-	TRBJ2-7	-	TRBV21-1	TGTGCCAGCAGCAATAGGACAGGCCGATCCTACGAGCAGTACTTC	CASSNRTGRSYEQYF
-	TRBJ2-7	few	TRBV7-2	TGTGCCAGCAGCTTAGACATCCTGAGCTCCTACGAGCAGTACTTC	CASSLDILSSYEQYF